Each of the 9 T cell receptor beta chains below was sequenced from the same sample in a study of T cells in Graves' hyperthyroidism and ophthalmopathy. RNA transcripts gave rise to amplified TCR beta CDR3 regions. The HTBI primer set served for first-round RT-PCR of the TCR CDR3. MiXCR, applied by TCRdb to the multiplex PCR reads, yields one record per CDR3 protein. This sample has 340,000 or so distinct CDR3 sequences, with roughly 15% found just once. Sequencing was done on a sample of blood. The receptors were gathered from a man aged 25 to 40 with Graves' hyperthyroidism.

There are a few counts of this clonotype. The junction and the germline gene differ at one end; a read error may be behind it. The J gene is TRBJ2-5, the V gene TRBV6-5, with 14 bases identical to TRBD2. CDR1 is MNHEY, CDR2 SVGAGI, per germline. This CDR3 is built from 18 residues. CDR3 nucleotide sequence: TGTGCCAGCAGTTACCCGACTAGCGGGAGGGCCGGAAAAGAGACCCAGCACTTC. As protein: CASSYPTSGRAGKETQHF.

V is TRBV5-1 and J is TRBJ2-3, with 10 bases lining up with TRBD2. V was clipped by 6 bases and J by 1 base; unmatched bases: 8. There are 16 residues in the CDR3. CDR1 is SGHRS, CDR2 YFSETQ, per germline. CDR3 amino acids: CASNSFTSGGTDTQYF. The CDR3 DNA follows: TGCGCCAGCAATTCCTTCACTAGCGGGGGCACAGATACGCAGTATTTT.

The V gene is TRBV19, the J gene TRBJ1-2; perhaps TRBD1 as D (6 bases). The germline gives CDR1 LNHDA, CDR2 SQIVND (reference sequence). Trimming removed 6 bases from V and 4 bases from J, with 15 bases in between. The CDR3 covers 14 residues. The CDR3 loop reads CASRYRRGLYGYTF. In DNA form, the CDR3 reads TGTGCCAGTAGATACCGACGGGGGCTCTATGGCTACACCTTC.

There are a few counts of this clonotype. The gene calls are TRBV5-1 and TRBJ2-7; 8 bases match TRBD1. CDR3 length: 15 amino acids. Trimming cost V 2 bases and J 0 bases; bases outside gene matches: 4. Germline CDR1 SGHRS, CDR2 YFSETQ. CDR3 protein: CASSLQGENSYEQYF. The CDR3 DNA sequence: TGCGCCAGCAGCTTACAGGGGGAGAACTCCTACGAGCAGTACTTC. Combining the CDR3 with reference TRBV5-1 and TRBJ2-7 gives the whole variable domain KAGVTQTPRYLIKTRGQQVTLSCSPISGHRSVSWYQQTPGQGLQFLFEYFSETQRNKGNFPGRFSGRQFSNSRSEMNVSTLELGDSALYLCASSLQGENSYEQYFGPGTRLTVT.

This clonotype was recorded many times. This rearrangement joins TRBV2 to TRBJ2-7, with 8 bases aligning to TRBD2. Germline lookup yields CDR1 SNHLY and CDR2 FYNNEI. The CDR3 totals 17 residues. Trimming at V came to 5 bases and at J to 0 bases, leaving 12 bases not matched to a gene. The CDR3 sequence: CASSRDAAGGGSYEQYF. The CDR3 DNA is TGTGCCAGCAGTCGAGATGCCGCGGGGGGCGGCTCCTACGAGCAGTACTTC.

V and J are TRBV27 and TRBJ1-4; unclear D gene. V dropped 3 bases and J dropped 8 bases, with 13 bases sitting between them. Per the germline V gene, CDR1 is MNHEY and CDR2 is SMNVEV (reference sequence). The CDR3 runs to 14 residues. This CDR3 reads CASSLTRAIEKLFF. CDR3 bases: TGTGCCAGCAGTTTGACAAGGGCCATAGAAAAACTGTTTTTT.

V and J are TRBV27 and TRBJ1-3, with 10 nucleotides matching TRBD1. Germline V gives CDR1 MNHEY, CDR2 SMNVEV (reference sequence). This CDR3 has 16 amino acids. With 5 bases clipped from V and 3 bases from J, the junction kept 7 bases outside the gene matches. Here the CDR3 DNA reads TGTGCCAGCAGTCCCCGGACAGGGGGAGGTGGAAACACCATATATTTT. The encoded protein is CASSPRTGGGGNTIYF.

The sample holds a few counts of this clonotype. V and J are TRBV7-2 and TRBJ1-6, with TRBD1 as a possible D gene (6 bases). The CDR3 totals 14 residues. Germline V gene data show CDR1 as SGHTA and CDR2 as FQGNSA. V lost 5 bases and J lost 14, with 19 bases in between. CDR3 amino acids: CASSHDRRAGALHF. The CDR3, as DNA: TGTGCCAGCAGCCACGACAGGCGTGCGGGAGCCCTCCACTTT.

This clonotype was seen repeatedly, ten times or more. V usage is TRBV2 and J usage is TRBJ2-7, with D perhaps given as TRBD1 or TRBD2 (5 bases each). This CDR3 has 15 amino acids. The germline V gene encodes CDR1 SNHLY and CDR2 FYNNEI. V was clipped by 2 bases and J by 1 base, with 12 bases between them. The CDR3, as DNA: TGTGCCAGCAGTGAACGGGACGGAGGATCCTACGAGCAGTACTTC. Protein sequence: CASSERDGGSYEQYF.